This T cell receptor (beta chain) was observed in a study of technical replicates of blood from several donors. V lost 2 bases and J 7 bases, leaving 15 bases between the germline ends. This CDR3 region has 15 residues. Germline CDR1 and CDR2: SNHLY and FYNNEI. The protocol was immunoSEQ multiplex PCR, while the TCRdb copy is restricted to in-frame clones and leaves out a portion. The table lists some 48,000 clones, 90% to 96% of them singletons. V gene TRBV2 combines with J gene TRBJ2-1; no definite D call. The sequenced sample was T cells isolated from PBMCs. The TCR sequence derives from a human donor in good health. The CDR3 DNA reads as TGTGCCAGCAGTGAATTAGTCATGGTGAAGAATGAGCAGTTCTTC. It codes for CASSELVMVKNEQFF. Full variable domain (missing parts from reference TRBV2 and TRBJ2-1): EPEVTQTPSHQVTQMGQEVILRCVPISNHLYFYWYRQILGQKVEFLVSFYNNEISEKSEIFDDQFSVERPDGSNFTLKIRSTKLEDSAMYFCASSELVMVKNEQFFGPGTRLTVL.